These 17 T cell receptor beta chains were sequenced from one sample in a study of cytomegalovirus exposure and HLA in healthy donors. 13 Jbeta primers and 60 Vbeta primers were used for the PCR. Repertoires were generated with immunoSEQ multiplex PCR, while TCRdb's copy carries only in-frame clones and drops some. Of more than 200,000 clones listed, about two thirds were seen once; the top ten hold roughly 2.5%. The sample comprised PBMCs. These receptors all come from a man in his forties in good health and CMV-seropositive.

The rearrangement uses TRBV5-1 and TRBJ1-1; D may be TRBD1 (5 bases). V shed 4 bases and J shed 4 bases, with 11 bases lying between them. The germline V gene has CDR1 SGHRS and CDR2 YFSETQ. There are 13 residues in the CDR3. The CDR3 DNA sequence: TGCGCCAGCAGCCGGGGGAGTGGCACTGAAGCTTTCTTT. Encoded protein: CASSRGSGTEAFF.

In this sample, this clone turned up a few times. V and J are TRBV11-2 and TRBJ2-1, with D perhaps TRBD2 (7 bases). The V end lost 1 base, the J end lost 3 bases, and 10 bases lay between the germline ends. CDR3 length: 15 amino acids. In germline, CDR1 is SGHAT, CDR2 FQNNGV. As DNA, the CDR3 is TGTGCCAGCAGCTTAGGGGGGGGCCGCTACAATGAGCAGTTCTTC. As protein: CASSLGGGRYNEQFF.

The chain employs TRBV6-4 and TRBJ1-1, with 9 positions matching TRBD1. CDR3 length: 14 amino acids. Germline trimming cut 6 bases from V and 6 bases from J; bases unmatched to any gene: 8. Germline values: CDR1 MRHNA, CDR2 SNTAGT. DNA of the CDR3: TGTGCCAGCAGACGAGAACAGGGGGCCGCTGAAGCTTTCTTT. Its protein is CASRREQGAAEAFF.

The chain recombines TRBV5-1 with TRBJ2-6; D is perhaps TRBD1 (8 bases). The germline gives CDR1 SGHRS, CDR2 YFSETQ. This CDR3 has 17 residues. The V and J ends lost 4 bases and 2 bases respectively, with 16 bases between them. Written as DNA, the CDR3 is TGCGCCAGCAGCGGGGGGGGGACAGGTCCTGGGGCCAACGTCCTGACTTTC. Residues: CASSGGGTGPGANVLTF.

This clone has only one observation. The chain couples TRBV18 to TRBJ2-6; 8 nucleotides agree with TRBD1. Germline-derived CDR1 and CDR2 are KGHSH and LQKENI. This CDR3 has 16 amino acids. The J segment lost 4 bases and the V segment lost 2 bases, leaving 4 bases of the junction unmatched. CDR3 coding DNA: TGTGCCAGCTCACCAGACAGGGGAAGCGGGGCCAACGTCCTGACTTTC. It codes for CASSPDRGSGANVLTF.

This clone was seen a few times. J is TRBJ2-7 and V is TRBV7-2; tentatively, D is TRBD2 (6 bases). Looked up from germline, CDR1 is SGHTA and CDR2 is FQGNSA. The CDR3 loop spans 16 amino acids. Trimming left V 5 bases short and J 6 bases short, with 23 bases between. CDR3 DNA sequence: TGTGCCAGCAGCCCACGGGCGGGGACGGCCCTTAGCGAGCAGTACTTC. It specifies CASSPRAGTALSEQYF.

The genes are TRBV19 and TRBJ1-2, with D tentatively TRBD1 (5 bases). The V end was cut by 4 bases, the J end by 8 bases, with 17 bases between. The CDR3 is 14 amino acids. Germline CDR1 and CDR2: LNHDA and SQIVND (reference sequence). The DNA for the CDR3 is TGTGCCAGTAGTACCGGGGCGGGGAAGGAGGGCTACACCTTC. Its protein is CASSTGAGKEGYTF.

This clone appeared a single time. V and J are TRBV19 and TRBJ1-1; the D is unclear. This CDR3 contains 12 residues. Germline V gene data show CDR1 as LNHDA and CDR2 as SQIVND (reference sequence). The V and J ends lost 6 bases and 5 bases respectively, with 10 bases between them. CDR3 DNA: TGTGCCAGTAGGGGTGGGAGGACTGAAGCTTTCTTT. Translation gives CASRGGRTEAFF.

As for this clone: The junction does not match germline at one end; this may be a read error. This chain connects TRBV5-6 to TRBJ2-5; weak D call: TRBD1 (6 bases). The germline gives CDR1 SGHDT, CDR2 YYEEEE. This CDR3 is built from 13 residues. The CDR3 DNA sequence: TGTGCCAGCAGCTTGACAGGGCAAGACACCCAGTACTTC. This codes for CASSLTGQDTQYF.

The J gene is TRBJ1-6, the V gene TRBV4-1; D possibly corresponds to TRBD1 (6 bases). CDR1 is MGHRA, CDR2 YSYEKL, per germline. With 0 bases removed from V and 5 bases from J, the gap between germline ends came to 14 bases. The CDR3 has 17 residues. The CDR3 nucleotides read TGCGCCAGCAGCCAAGAGACATCCGGACAGCATAATTCACCCCTCCACTTT. This gives the protein CASSQETSGQHNSPLHF.

The chain couples TRBV2 to TRBJ1-4, with 7 bases that match TRBD1. Losses at the gene ends were 11 bases for V and 7 bases for J; bases not matched to a gene: 10. The CDR3 is 13 amino acids. Germline V gene data show CDR1 as SNHLY and CDR2 as FYNNEI. The CDR3 is CASQTGFTEKLFF. The CDR3 DNA reads as TGTGCCTCCCAGACAGGGTTCACTGAAAAACTGTTTTTT.

This chain connects TRBV6-5 to TRBJ2-5, with D perhaps TRBD1 (5 bases). Germline V gene lookup returns CDR1 MNHEY and CDR2 SVGAGI. V gave up 2 bases and J gave up 5 bases, with 18 bases separating them. The CDR3 spans 16 residues. This CDR3 reads CASSYELSRVGETQYF. CDR3 nucleotide sequence: TGTGCCAGCAGTTACGAGCTTAGCAGGGTTGGGGAGACCCAGTACTTC.

This clone is a singleton in its sample. V is TRBV19 and J is TRBJ1-3; D call uncertain. V lost 3 bases to trimming and J lost 0 bases, with 6 bases between them. This CDR3 spans 14 amino acids. The germline V gene encodes CDR1 LNHDA and CDR2 SQIVND (reference sequence). The CDR3 sequence is CASSMSVSGNTIYF. The DNA of the CDR3 is TGTGCCAGTAGTATGTCGGTCTCTGGAAACACCATATATTTT.

The genes are TRBV6-1 and TRBJ1-1; perhaps TRBD1 as D (6 bases). Trimming cost V 8 bases and J 10 bases, with 17 bases left between them. The CDR3 has 12 residues. In germline, CDR1 is MNHNS, CDR2 SASEGT. In DNA, the CDR3 is TGTGCCAGCGGCCTAACAGGGTTGGGAGCTTTCTTT. This translates into CASGLTGLGAFF.

The chain couples TRBV2 to TRBJ2-3, with 8 bases aligning to TRBD2. Germline V gene sequence: CDR1 SNHLY, CDR2 FYNNEI. This CDR3 is 14 amino acids long. V was clipped by 4 bases and J by 6 bases; unmatched bases: 6. The CDR3 DNA is TGTGCCAGCAGTGTGATAGCGGGGTCGGATACGCAGTATTTT. It specifies CASSVIAGSDTQYF.

The chain recombines TRBV19 with TRBJ2-3; D unresolved. The V gene's germline CDR1 is LNHDA and CDR2 SQIVND (reference sequence). The CDR3 length is 13 residues. The V gene lost 3 bases and the J gene lost 5 bases, with 9 bases spanning the gap. The CDR3 is CASSIRRGDTQYF. The DNA of the CDR3 is TGTGCCAGTAGTATTCGACGAGGAGATACGCAGTATTTT.

This clone appeared a single time. The chain joins TRBV23-1 to TRBJ1-4; no reliable D call. TRBV23-1 is labeled an ORF, and its function is uncertain. This CDR3 comprises 15 residues. V was pared by 4 bases and J by 11 bases, with 20 bases between. CDR3 DNA sequence: TGCGCCAGCAGTCCCCTGGTGCTTGTTCTAGGTAAACTGTTTTTT. This translates into CASSPLVLVLGKLFF.